This T cell receptor beta chain was obtained from a study of T-cell memory formation after mild COVID-19. Study-level background: The two donors had largely donor-specific TCR clusters.

5'RACE primed from the constant segment yielded TCR alpha and TCR beta cDNA libraries bearing sample barcodes and UMIs. TCRdb ran MiXCR on the 5' RACE reads and lists one entry per CDR3 protein. Of approximately 290,000 distinct CDR3 sequences listed, about 16% are singletons. As concerns this clonotype: Its matching antigen is unknown.

Study-level points and caveats: The study found balanced CD4/CD8 in clones contracting day 15 to 85 and a CD4+ lean in later expanders.

The sequencing input was PBMCs or a T cell subset sorted from them (not recorded which). The clonotype originates from a man between 18 and 29 years old who had mild COVID-19 (a few samples of this study predate the infection). Cell type and time point are not known.

CDR3 coding DNA: TGTGCCAGCAGTCCCCCACAGGGCGGTAATTCACCCCTCCACTTT. This encodes CASSPPQGGNSPLHF. The gene calls are TRBV6-5 and TRBJ1-6, with D possibly being TRBD1 (6 bases). The CDR3 totals 15 residues. Germline V gives CDR1 MNHEY, CDR2 SVGAGI. Trimming shortened V by 5 bases and J by 6 bases, and 14 bases separated the two germline ends.